This T cell receptor (beta chain) was identified in a study of blood T cell repertoires in COVID-19. In the study overall: Some COVID-19 samples were acute and others convalescent; all came from the United States, Italy and Spain. PBMCs, B-cell-depleted T cells, or T cells were the source of the cDNA or gDNA that made up the material.

In the original processing: It was from reference gene primer amplification that nucleated cell counts were estimated. The data were produced by immunoSEQ multiplex PCR, yet TCRdb's version contains in-frame clones alone and is incomplete. The DNA was the basis for D and trimming; V, J and clone size are from that table. The repertoire holds over 120,000 clones, 84% seen once, with about 40% in the top ten. Per germline, CDR1 SGDLS and CDR2 YYNGEE. This CDR3 spans 15 amino acids. V gave up 4 bases and J gave up 7 bases, with 17 bases separating them. This clone has just one count. The sequencing sample was made of peripheral blood. The receptor comes from a human donor in a cohort sampled during active COVID-19. The chain combines TRBV9 with TRBJ1-4, with D hard to call. The CDR3 region is CASSPSGGFAEKLFF. CDR3 coding DNA: TGTGCCAGCAGCCCTTCGGGTGGGTTCGCTGAAAAACTGTTTTTT.